The T cell receptor (beta chain) described here comes from a study of T cell responses to AZD1222 COVID-19 vaccine. Study-level points and caveats: Just 5 or 6 AZD1222 recipients tested seropositive at baseline. An increase in Spike-specific TCR breadth and depth was observed after two AZD1222 doses.

V lost 6 bases to trimming and J lost 7 bases; unmatched junction nucleotides: 13. This CDR3 has 15 amino acids. Germline loops: CDR1 LNHDA, CDR2 SQIVND (reference sequence). Comments on this clone: Its target is unknown.

Data came from immunoSEQ multiplex PCR; TCRdb stores just in-frame clones and leaves some out. This table holds over 150,000 clones, about nine tenths found once. The V and J genes are TRBV19 and TRBJ2-5, with TRBD1 matching over 8 bases. Here the sequenced sample was peripheral blood, taken on day 0 of AZD1222 vaccination. The clonotype comes from an adult in good health. The CDR3 DNA follows: TGTGCCAGTAGCCCTCGGGACAGGCGTGTAGTGACCCAGTACTTC. Translating gives CASSPRDRRVVTQYF.